The sequence of this T cell receptor beta chain was determined in a study of cytomegalovirus exposure and HLA in healthy donors. Study conclusions and caveats: Later analysis revealed greater clonal expansion in HLA-associated TCR beta chains than in equally common others. When the data were analyzed later, several of the most significant clusters appeared to be linked to common viral pathogens. Investigators reported around 150 TCR beta chains as tied to cytomegalovirus.

The donors, nominally healthy at sampling, likely had unrecorded immune exposures. Worth noting for this clone: Its matching antigen is unknown.

Primers for the PCR totalled 60 Vbeta and 13 Jbeta. Generated by immunoSEQ multiplex PCR, the TCRdb table keeps only in-frame clones and is missing some. Here the sample spans fewer than 150,000 clones, 65% to 85% being singletons. The V gene lost 9 bases and the J gene lost 1 base, with 16 bases spanning the gap. From germline, CDR1 is MNHEY and CDR2 SMNVEV (reference sequence). CDR3 size: 15 residues. The rearrangement joins TRBV27 to TRBJ1-5, with D possibly matching TRBD1 (6 bases). The specimen was PBMCs. This clonotype was obtained from a man aged 45 to 65 in good health and CMV-seronegative. The CDR3 loop reads CASRRQGKSNQPQHF. CDR3 DNA: TGTGCCAGTAGGAGGCAGGGGAAGAGCAATCAGCCCCAGCATTTT.